This T cell receptor beta chain was captured in a study of blood T cell repertoires in COVID-19. As for the study in general: Samples of COVID-19 (acute and convalescent) were obtained from the United States, Italy and Spain. T cells, B-cell-depleted T cells, or PBMCs provided the cDNA or gDNA that served as material.

CDR1 SGHRS and CDR2 YFSETQ come from the germline V gene. V shed 3 bases, J shed 6 bases, and the junction held 9 bases outside the gene matches. This CDR3 has 17 amino acids. As originally analysed: Cell counts per sample came from amplifying reference gene primers. Here immunoSEQ multiplex PCR was the method, and the copy in TCRdb shows in-frame clones only, minus some. That table gives V, J and clone size, and the DNA gave D and trimming. The sample has about 82,000 clones; about 82% are singletons. This sequence originates from a man older than 75 with active or convalescent COVID-19. The source material was peripheral blood. The chain joins TRBV5-1 to TRBJ2-2; 12 bases fit TRBD2. The CDR3 protein is CASSSNPTSGSSGELFF. Written as DNA, the CDR3 is TGCGCCAGCAGCTCAAACCCGACTAGCGGGAGTTCCGGGGAGCTGTTTTTT.